The 22 T cell receptor beta chains presented below share a single source sample, sequenced in a study of T cells in localized non-small cell lung cancer. The data were produced by immunoSEQ multiplex PCR, yet TCRdb's version contains in-frame clones alone and is incomplete. The repertoire consists of 20,000 to 30,000 clones, with 85% to 90% occurring once and the leading ten covering around 1.1%. Source: peripheral blood, taken before any cancer treatment. The receptors shown here come from a woman aged 35-75 years with stage I lung adenocarcinoma.

This clone came up a few times. This chain connects TRBV5-1 to TRBJ2-2, with a possible D match to TRBD1 (6 bases). Germline lookup yields CDR1 SGHRS and CDR2 YFSETQ. V lost 3 bases to trimming and J lost 7 bases, with 10 bases between them. CDR3 length equals 13 residues. The CDR3 here is CASSYRENGELFF. CDR3 sequence (DNA): TGCGCCAGCAGCTACAGGGAAAACGGGGAGCTGTTTTTT.

This clone was counted only a few times. The V gene is TRBV4-1, the J gene TRBJ1-5; TRBD1 agrees at 8 bases. V lost 0 bases and J lost 2; bases outside the gene matches: 0. The germline V gene has CDR1 MGHRA and CDR2 YSYEKL. The CDR3 loop spans 15 amino acids. DNA for the CDR3: TGCGCCAGCAGCCAAGAGGACAGGGGCAATCAGCCCCAGCATTTT. It encodes CASSQEDRGNQPQHF.

This chain links TRBV14 with TRBJ1-6; possible D gene TRBD1, 5 bases. V dropped 6 bases and J dropped 10 bases, with 13 bases sitting between them. Germline V lookup: CDR1 SGHDN, CDR2 FVKESK. The CDR3 loop spans 13 amino acids. CDR3 protein: CASRQYRGSPLHF. The CDR3 coding sequence is TGTGCCAGCAGGCAGTACCGGGGCTCACCCCTCCACTTT.

The CDR3 DNA reads TGTGCCAGCAGTGTAGGAACAACGGGGGCGTCACCCCTCCACTTT. Its translation is CASSVGTTGASPLHF. The chain is built from TRBV6-1 and TRBJ1-6, with D possibly matching TRBD1 (6 bases). Germline lookup yields CDR1 MNHNS and CDR2 SASEGT. Trimming pared 4 bases from V and 10 bases from J, leaving 17 bases between. The CDR3 loop spans 15 amino acids.

This sequence joins TRBV5-1 and TRBJ2-7; D is ambiguous. The CDR3 is 15 residues long. Between the trimmed V and J ends, which lost 0 bases and 4 bases, there was a span of 14 bases. Germline values: CDR1 SGHRS, CDR2 YFSETQ. For the CDR3, the DNA is TGCGCCAGCAGCTTGGGCGCCAGTGGGGTTTACGAGCAGTACTTC. This translates into CASSLGASGVYEQYF.

The genes are TRBV4-3 and TRBJ2-3; TRBD2 agrees at 11 bases. V was clipped by 2 bases and J by 6 bases; unmatched bases: 7. The CDR3 runs to 16 residues. Looked up from germline, CDR1 is LGHNA and CDR2 is YSLEER. Here the CDR3 DNA reads TGCGCCAGCAGCCAACGACTAGCGGGGACGGTGGATACGCAGTATTTT. Translated: CASSQRLAGTVDTQYF.

V gene TRBV9 combines with J gene TRBJ1-1; D might be TRBD1 (5 bases). CDR3 size: 13 residues. CDR1 and CDR2 (germline): SGDLS, YYNGEE. V lost 4 bases to trimming and J lost 3 bases, with 10 bases between them. DNA for the CDR3: TGTGCCAGCAGCCGGGGCGCCGACACTGAAGCTTTCTTT. This sequence encodes CASSRGADTEAFF.

This clone was picked up one time. The V gene is TRBV19, the J gene TRBJ1-3; possible D gene TRBD1, 6 bases. CDR3 length equals 15 residues. The V end lost 7 bases, the J end lost 1 base, and 14 bases lay between the germline ends. Germline lookup yields CDR1 LNHDA and CDR2 SQIVND (reference sequence). CDR3 loop: CASNHRAKSGNTIYF. CDR3 in DNA: TGTGCCAGTAATCACAGGGCGAAGTCTGGAAACACCATATATTTT.

The gene calls are TRBV7-6 and TRBJ2-2; a weak D match, TRBD1 (5 bases). The CDR3 extends over 15 amino acids. Germline CDR1 SGHVS, CDR2 FNYEAQ. Trimming removed 1 base from V and 2 bases from J, with 8 bases in between. Written as DNA, the CDR3 is TGTGCCAGCAGCTTAGAAGGACACAACACCGGGGAGCTGTTTTTT. It codes for CASSLEGHNTGELFF.

The CDR3 sequence is CASSLSGFSFPLHF. The CDR3 region has the DNA TGTGCCAGCAGCTTATCAGGATTTTCTTTTCCCCTCCACTTT. The chain uses TRBV11-2 and TRBJ1-6; D not resolved. The CDR3 covers 14 residues. CDR1 is SGHAT, CDR2 FQNNGV, per germline. V lost 2 bases and J 13 bases, leaving 15 bases between the germline ends.

V and J are TRBV6-5 and TRBJ2-3; D is unclear. The CDR3 length is 14 residues. The V gene lost 4 bases and the J gene lost 4 bases, with 12 bases spanning the gap. In germline, CDR1 is MNHEY, CDR2 SVGAGI. This chain's CDR3 is CASSFALGPDTQYF. CDR3 coding DNA: TGTGCCAGCAGTTTCGCCCTGGGTCCAGATACGCAGTATTTT.

The chain is built from TRBV11-2 and TRBJ2-3, with TRBD2 matching over 9 bases. This CDR3 region has 16 residues. CDR1 and CDR2 from the germline V gene are SGHAT and FQNNGV. V was pared by 5 bases and J by 4 bases, with 10 bases of the junction left unmatched. DNA of the CDR3: TGTGCCAGCAGCGGCCGCCGAGCGGGGGGTGCAGATACGCAGTATTTT. Translation: CASSGRRAGGADTQYF. Full variable domain (outside the CDR3, taken from reference TRBV11-2 and TRBJ2-3): EAGVAQSPRYKIIEKRQSVAFWCNPISGHATLYWYQQILGQGPKLLIQFQNNGVVDDSQLPKDRFSAERLKGVDSTLKIQPAKLEDSAVYLCASSGRRAGGADTQYFGPGTRLTVL.

The chain recombines TRBV29-1 with TRBJ2-7; D is perhaps TRBD1 (5 bases). Per germline, CDR1 SQVTM and CDR2 ANQGSEA. The ends were cut back, 5 bases at V and 3 bases at J, with 11 bases in the middle. CDR3 length equals 12 residues. The CDR3 protein is CSVSAQGYEQYF. As DNA, the CDR3 is TGCAGCGTTTCCGCGCAGGGCTACGAGCAGTACTTC.

J is TRBJ2-3 and V is TRBV15, with D uncertain. The V end lost 4 bases, the J end lost 3 bases, and 5 bases lay between the germline ends. CDR3 size: 12 residues. Germline values: CDR1 LNHNV, CDR2 YYDKDF (reference sequence). CDR3 region: CATSKRTDTQYF. The CDR3 nucleotides are TGTGCCACCAGCAAGAGAACAGATACGCAGTATTTT.

V usage is TRBV9 and J usage is TRBJ2-1; 10 bases match TRBD2. V trimming: 5 bases; J trimming: 12 bases; junction bases outside the gene matches: 5. Germline values: CDR1 SGDLS, CDR2 YYNGEE. This CDR3 is built from 12 residues. The CDR3 DNA sequence: TGTGCCAGCAGTATCCTAGCGGGGGCGCAGTTCTTC. It is translated as CASSILAGAQFF.

For this clone: A clone one base away is much larger, so this may be a read error. The rearrangement links TRBV7-3 to TRBJ2-6; D might be TRBD1 (5 bases). CDR3 length: 14 residues. Germline V CDR1 and CDR2: SGHTA, FQGTGA. The ends were cut back, 5 bases at V and 0 bases at J, with 5 bases in the middle. The CDR3, as DNA: TGTGCCAGCAGCGACAGCTCTGGGGCCAACGTCCTGACTTTC. Amino acid sequence: CASSDSSGANVLTF.

The chain links TRBV6-1 to TRBJ2-7; D call uncertain. V lost 2 bases and J 2 bases, leaving 10 bases between the germline ends. The CDR3 is made up of 14 amino acids. Germline V gene lookup returns CDR1 MNHNS and CDR2 SASEGT. The CDR3 sequence is CASSEPGAAYEQYF. As DNA, the CDR3 is TGTGCCAGCAGTGAACCCGGTGCCGCCTACGAGCAGTACTTC.

The chain carries TRBV5-8 and TRBJ1-4; D ambiguous. V was trimmed by 4 bases and J by 0 bases, leaving 19 bases between them. This CDR3 comprises 18 residues. The germline gives CDR1 SGHTS, CDR2 YDEGEE. The CDR3 coding sequence is TGTGCCAGCAGCCTAGGGTTTGGAAGTTACGCAACTAATGAAAAACTGTTTTTT. Protein product: CASSLGFGSYATNEKLFF.

This chain connects TRBV4-1 to TRBJ1-2, with D perhaps matching TRBD1 (6 bases). The V gene lost 0 bases and the J gene lost 4 bases, with 12 bases spanning the gap. Germline values: CDR1 MGHRA, CDR2 YSYEKL. This CDR3 region has 15 residues. CDR3 bases: TGCGCCAGCAGCCAAGAACGACAGGCAGTCTATGGCTACACCTTC. It specifies CASSQERQAVYGYTF.

The V and J genes are TRBV4-3 and TRBJ2-1; possible D gene TRBD2, 6 bases. This CDR3 is 13 amino acids long. CDR1 and CDR2 (germline): LGHNA, YSLEER. Between the trimmed V and J ends, which lost 0 bases and 13 bases, there was a span of 13 bases. CDR3 residues: CASSQEGWDSQFF. The CDR3 nucleotides read TGCGCCAGCAGCCAAGAAGGGTGGGACTCACAGTTCTTC.

V gene TRBV2 combines with J gene TRBJ1-4; 8 nucleotides align to TRBD1. Germline assignment: CDR1 SNHLY and CDR2 FYNNEI. V was clipped by 10 bases and J by 5 bases; unmatched bases: 3. This CDR3 spans 12 amino acids. Here the CDR3 reads CATRQGNEKLFF. DNA of the CDR3: TGTGCCACCCGACAGGGGAATGAAAAACTGTTTTTT.

Concerning this clone itself: Germline is not matched at one junction end, which may reflect a read error. The chain carries TRBV14 and TRBJ1-4; 10 nucleotides agree with TRBD1. CDR1 SGHDN and CDR2 FVKESK come from the germline V gene. This CDR3 has 14 amino acids. CDR3 bases: TGTGCCAGCAGCCGACAGGGGGCTAAAGAAAAACTGTTTTTT. Its translation is CASSRQGAKEKLFF.